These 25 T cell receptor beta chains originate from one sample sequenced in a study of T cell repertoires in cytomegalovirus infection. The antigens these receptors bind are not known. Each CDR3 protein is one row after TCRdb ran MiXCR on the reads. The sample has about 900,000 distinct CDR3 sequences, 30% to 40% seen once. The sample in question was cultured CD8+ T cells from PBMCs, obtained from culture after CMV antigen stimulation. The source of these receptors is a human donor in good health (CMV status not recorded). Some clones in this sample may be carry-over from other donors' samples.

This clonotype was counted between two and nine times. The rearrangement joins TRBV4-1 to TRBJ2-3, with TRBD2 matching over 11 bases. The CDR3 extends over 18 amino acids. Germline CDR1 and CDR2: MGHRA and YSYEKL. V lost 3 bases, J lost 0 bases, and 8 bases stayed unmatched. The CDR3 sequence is CASSHRASGGPSTDTQYF. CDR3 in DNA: TGCGCCAGCAGCCACCGGGCTAGCGGGGGGCCAAGCACAGATACGCAGTATTTT.

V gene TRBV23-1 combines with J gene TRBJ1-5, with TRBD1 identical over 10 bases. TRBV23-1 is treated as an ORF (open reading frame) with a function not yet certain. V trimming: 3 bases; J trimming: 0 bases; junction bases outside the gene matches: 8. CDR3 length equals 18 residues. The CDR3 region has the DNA TGCGCCAGCAGTCAGAAGGGACAGGGGACATATAGCAATCAGCCCCAGCATTTT. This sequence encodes CASSQKGQGTYSNQPQHF.

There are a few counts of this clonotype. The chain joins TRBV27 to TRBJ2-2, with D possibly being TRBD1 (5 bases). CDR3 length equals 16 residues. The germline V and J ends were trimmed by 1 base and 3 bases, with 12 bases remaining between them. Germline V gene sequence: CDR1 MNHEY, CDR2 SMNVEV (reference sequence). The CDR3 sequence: CASSLFARDYTGELFF. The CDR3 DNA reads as TGTGCCAGCAGTTTATTCGCCAGGGATTACACCGGGGAGCTGTTTTTT.

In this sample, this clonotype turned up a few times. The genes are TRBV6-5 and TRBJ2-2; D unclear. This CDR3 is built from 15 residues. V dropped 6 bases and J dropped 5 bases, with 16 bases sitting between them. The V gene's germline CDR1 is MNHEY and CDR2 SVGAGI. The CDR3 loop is CASSHLAGRTGELFF. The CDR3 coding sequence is TGTGCCAGCAGCCACTTGGCAGGTCGGACCGGGGAGCTGTTTTTT.

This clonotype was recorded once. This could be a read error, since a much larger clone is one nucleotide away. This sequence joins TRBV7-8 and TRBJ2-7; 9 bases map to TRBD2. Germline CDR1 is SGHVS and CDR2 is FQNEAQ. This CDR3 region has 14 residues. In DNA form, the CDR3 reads TGTGCCGGCAGCTTAGGGACTAGCACCTACGAGCAGTACTTC. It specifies CAGSLGTSTYEQYF.

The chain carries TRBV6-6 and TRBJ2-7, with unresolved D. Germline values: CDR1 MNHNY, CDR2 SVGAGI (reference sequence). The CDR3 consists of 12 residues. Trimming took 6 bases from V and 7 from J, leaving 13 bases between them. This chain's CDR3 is CASSPESEEQYF. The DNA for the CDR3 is TGTGCCAGCAGCCCAGAATCGGAGGAGCAGTACTTC.

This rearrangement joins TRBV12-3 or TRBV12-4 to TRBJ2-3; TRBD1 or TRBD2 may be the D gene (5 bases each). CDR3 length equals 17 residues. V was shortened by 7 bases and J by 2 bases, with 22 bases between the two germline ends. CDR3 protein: CASTPAARVGDTDTQYF. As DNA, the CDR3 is TGTGCCAGCACTCCCGCGGCAAGGGTGGGGGACACAGATACGCAGTATTTT.

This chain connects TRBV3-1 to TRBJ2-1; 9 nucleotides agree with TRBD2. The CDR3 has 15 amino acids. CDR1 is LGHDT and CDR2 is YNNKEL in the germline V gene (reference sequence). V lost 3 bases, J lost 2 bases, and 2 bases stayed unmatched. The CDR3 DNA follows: TGTGCCAGCAGCCACAGCGGGGGGACCTACAATGAGCAGTTCTTC. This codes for CASSHSGGTYNEQFF.

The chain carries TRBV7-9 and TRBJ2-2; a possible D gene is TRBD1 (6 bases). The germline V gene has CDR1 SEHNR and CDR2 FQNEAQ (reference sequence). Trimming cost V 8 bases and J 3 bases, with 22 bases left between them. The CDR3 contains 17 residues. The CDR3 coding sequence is TGTGCCAGCCACTTGCTTCCTCCAGGGGTAGACACCGGGGAGCTGTTTTTT. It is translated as CASHLLPPGVDTGELFF. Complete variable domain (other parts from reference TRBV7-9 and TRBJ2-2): DTGVSQNPRHKITKRGQNVTFRCDPISEHNRLYWYRQTLGQGPEFLTYFQNEAQLEKSRLLSDRFSAERPKGSFSTLEIQRTEQGDSAMYLCASHLLPPGVDTGELFFGEGSRLTVL.

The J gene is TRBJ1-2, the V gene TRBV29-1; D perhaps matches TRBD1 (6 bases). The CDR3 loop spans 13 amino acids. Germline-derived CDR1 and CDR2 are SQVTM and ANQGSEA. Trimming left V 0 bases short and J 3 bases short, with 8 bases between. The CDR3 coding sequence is TGCAGCGTTGAAGAGGACAGCGACTATGGCTACACCTTC. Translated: CSVEEDSDYGYTF.

The CDR3 reads CASSPRLAGVQGEQFF. Written as DNA, the CDR3 is TGTGCCAGCAGCCCGAGACTAGCGGGGGTTCAGGGGGAGCAGTTCTTC. The J gene is TRBJ2-1, the V gene TRBV3-1, with 12 bases that match TRBD2. This CDR3 comprises 16 residues. Per germline, CDR1 LGHDT and CDR2 YNNKEL (reference sequence). V lost 4 bases, J lost 10 bases, and 11 bases stayed unmatched.

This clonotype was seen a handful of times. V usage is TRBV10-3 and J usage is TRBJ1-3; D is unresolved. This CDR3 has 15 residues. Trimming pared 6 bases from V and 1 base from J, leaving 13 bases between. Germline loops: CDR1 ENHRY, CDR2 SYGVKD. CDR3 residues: CAISLFNRSGNTIYF. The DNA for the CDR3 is TGTGCCATCAGCCTTTTTAATCGGTCTGGAAACACCATATATTTT.

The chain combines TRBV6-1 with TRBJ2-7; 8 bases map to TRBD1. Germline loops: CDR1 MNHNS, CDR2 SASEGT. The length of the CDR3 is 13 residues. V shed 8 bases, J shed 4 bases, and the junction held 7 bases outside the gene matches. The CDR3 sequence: CASGQGIGYEQYV. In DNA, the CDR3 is TGTGCCAGCGGACAGGGCATAGGATACGAGCAGTACGTC.

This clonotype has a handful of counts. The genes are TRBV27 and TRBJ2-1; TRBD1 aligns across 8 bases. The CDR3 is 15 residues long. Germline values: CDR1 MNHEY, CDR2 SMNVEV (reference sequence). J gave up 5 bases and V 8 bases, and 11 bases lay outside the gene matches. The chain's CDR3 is CASHPEDRENNEQFF. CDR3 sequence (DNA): TGTGCCAGCCACCCCGAGGACAGGGAAAACAATGAGCAGTTCTTC.

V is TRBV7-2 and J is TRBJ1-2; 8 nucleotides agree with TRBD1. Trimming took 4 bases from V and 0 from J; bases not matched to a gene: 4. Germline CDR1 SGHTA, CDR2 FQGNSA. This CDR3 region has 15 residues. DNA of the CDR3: TGTGCCAGCAGCTCGTCGGGACAGGCTAACTATGGCTACACCTTC. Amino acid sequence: CASSSSGQANYGYTF.

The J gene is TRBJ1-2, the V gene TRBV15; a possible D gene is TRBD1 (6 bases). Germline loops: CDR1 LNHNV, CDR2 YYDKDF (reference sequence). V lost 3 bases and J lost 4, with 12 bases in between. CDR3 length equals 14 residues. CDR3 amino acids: CATSRDTGSYGYTF. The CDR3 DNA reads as TGTGCCACCAGCAGGGATACAGGGAGCTATGGCTACACCTTC.

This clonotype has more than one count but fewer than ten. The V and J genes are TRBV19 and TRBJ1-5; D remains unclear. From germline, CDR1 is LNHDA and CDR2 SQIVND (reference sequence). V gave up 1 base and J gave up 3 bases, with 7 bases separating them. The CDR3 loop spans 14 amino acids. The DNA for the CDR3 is TGTGCCAGTAGTATAGGCGCCGACAATCAGCCCCAGCATTTT. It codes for CASSIGADNQPQHF.

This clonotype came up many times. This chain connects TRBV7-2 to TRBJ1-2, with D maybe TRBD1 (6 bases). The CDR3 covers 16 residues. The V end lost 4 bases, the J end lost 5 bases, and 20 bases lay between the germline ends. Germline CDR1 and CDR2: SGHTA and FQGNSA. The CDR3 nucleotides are TGTGCCAGCAGCTCCTGGACAGTGGAGGGGAATTATGGCTACACCTTC. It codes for CASSSWTVEGNYGYTF.

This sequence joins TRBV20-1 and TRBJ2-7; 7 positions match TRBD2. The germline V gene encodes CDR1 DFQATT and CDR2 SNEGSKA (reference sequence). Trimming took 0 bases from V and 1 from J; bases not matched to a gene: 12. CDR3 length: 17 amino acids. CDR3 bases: TGCAGTGCTAGAGATAATACGGTCCAGGGAGGGTCCTACGAGCAGTACGTC. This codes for CSARDNTVQGGSYEQYV.

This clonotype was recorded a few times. The CDR3 DNA sequence: TGTGCCAGCAGCCAAGATGGGCAGGTGATCACAGATACGCAGTATTTT. It specifies CASSQDGQVITDTQYF. The V call is TRBV3-1, the J call TRBJ2-3, with D unclear. The length of the CDR3 is 16 residues. V lost 0 bases to trimming and J lost 2 bases, with 12 bases between them. The germline gives CDR1 LGHDT, CDR2 YNNKEL (reference sequence).

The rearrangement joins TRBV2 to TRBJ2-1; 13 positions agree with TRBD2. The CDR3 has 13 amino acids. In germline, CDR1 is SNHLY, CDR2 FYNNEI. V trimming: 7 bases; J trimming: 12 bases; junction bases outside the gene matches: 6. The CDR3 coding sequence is TGTGCCAGCATAACTAGCGGGGGGGATGGGCAGTTCTTC. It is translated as CASITSGGDGQFF.

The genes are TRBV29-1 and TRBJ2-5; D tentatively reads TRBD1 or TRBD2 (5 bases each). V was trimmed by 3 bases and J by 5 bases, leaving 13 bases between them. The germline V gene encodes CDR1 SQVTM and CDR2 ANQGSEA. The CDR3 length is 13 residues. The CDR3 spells CSVDRDDSETQYF. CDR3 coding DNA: TGCAGCGTTGACAGGGACGACAGCGAGACCCAGTACTTC. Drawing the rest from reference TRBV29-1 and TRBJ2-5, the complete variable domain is SAVISQKPSRDICQRGTSLTIQCQVDSQVTMMFWYRQQPGQSLTLIATANQGSEATYESGFVIDKFPISRPNLTFSTLTVSNMSPEDSSIYLCSVDRDDSETQYFGPGTRLLVL.

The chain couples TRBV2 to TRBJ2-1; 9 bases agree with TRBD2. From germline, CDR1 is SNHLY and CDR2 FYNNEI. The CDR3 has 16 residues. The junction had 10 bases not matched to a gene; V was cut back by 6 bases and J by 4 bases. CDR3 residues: CASRIRSSGVYNEQFF. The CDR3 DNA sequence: TGTGCCAGCAGAATCCGATCTAGCGGGGTTTACAATGAGCAGTTCTTC.

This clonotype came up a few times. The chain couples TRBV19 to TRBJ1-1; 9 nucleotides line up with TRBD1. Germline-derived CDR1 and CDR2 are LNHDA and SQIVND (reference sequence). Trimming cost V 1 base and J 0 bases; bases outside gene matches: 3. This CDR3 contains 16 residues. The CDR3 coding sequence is TGTGCCAGTAGTATAGTGAGGGACAGGGTGAACACTGAAGCTTTCTTT. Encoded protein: CASSIVRDRVNTEAFF.

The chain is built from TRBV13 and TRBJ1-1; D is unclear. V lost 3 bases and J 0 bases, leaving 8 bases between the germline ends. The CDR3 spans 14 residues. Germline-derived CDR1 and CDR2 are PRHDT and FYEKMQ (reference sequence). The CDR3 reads CASSLEEVNTEAFF. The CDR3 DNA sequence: TGTGCCAGCAGCTTGGAGGAGGTGAACACTGAAGCTTTCTTT.